The next 16 T cell receptor beta chains were all read from a single sample in a study of cytomegalovirus exposure and HLA in healthy donors. The PCR was carried out with 60 Vbeta primers and 13 Jbeta primers. Sequenced by immunoSEQ multiplex PCR; TCRdb stores in-frame clones only, minus some. The table for this sample gives approximately 130,000 clones. The sequenced sample was PBMCs. The receptor set was obtained from a woman aged 55-70 years in good health and CMV-seronegative.

The J gene is TRBJ2-5, the V gene TRBV7-9; D unclear. The CDR3 extends over 10 amino acids. V was shortened by 8 bases and J by 4 bases, with 5 bases between the two germline ends. Germline-derived CDR1 and CDR2 are SEHNR and FQNEAQ (reference sequence). CDR3 nucleotide sequence: TGTGCCAGCGGCGGAGAGACCCAGTACTTC. Amino acid sequence: CASGGETQYF.

The chain links TRBV5-4 to TRBJ2-3; TRBD2 might be the D (7 bases). The V gene lost 4 bases and the J gene lost 3 bases, with 15 bases spanning the gap. Per the germline V gene, CDR1 is SGHNT and CDR2 is YYREEE (reference sequence). This CDR3 spans 15 amino acids. CDR3 sequence reads: CASSPPGGTTDTQYF. DNA of the CDR3: TGTGCCAGCAGCCCGCCGGGGGGCACGACAGATACGCAGTATTTT.

The rearrangement links TRBV14 to TRBJ1-5; D is unresolved. Germline V gives CDR1 SGHDN, CDR2 FVKESK. The germline V and J ends were trimmed by 3 bases and 1 base, with 4 bases remaining between them. CDR3 length equals 13 residues. CDR3 amino acids: CASSHGSNQPQHF. CDR3 coding DNA: TGTGCCAGCAGCCACGGGAGCAATCAGCCCCAGCATTTT.

The CDR3 loop reads CASSPPRDSTDTQYF. For the CDR3, the DNA is TGCGCCAGCAGCCCCCCGCGGGACTCCACAGATACGCAGTATTTT. The chain has TRBV4-1 and TRBJ2-3, with D perhaps matching TRBD2 (6 bases). Per the germline V gene, CDR1 is MGHRA and CDR2 is YSYEKL. V was clipped by 4 bases and J by 2 bases, with 13 bases between them. The CDR3 is 15 amino acids.

The CDR3 nucleotides are TGTGCCAGCAGCTTGGGACAGGGGGCATCTGGTGGCTACACCTTC. This encodes CASSLGQGASGGYTF. This chain connects TRBV5-4 to TRBJ1-2; 10 bases agree with TRBD1. Germline values: CDR1 SGHNT, CDR2 YYREEE (reference sequence). The CDR3 covers 15 residues. Trimming at V came to 0 bases and at J to 7 bases, leaving 6 bases not matched to a gene.

The J gene is TRBJ2-7, the V gene TRBV6-1, with D tentatively TRBD1 (6 bases). The germline CDR1 and CDR2 sequences are MNHNS and SASEGT. Between the trimmed V and J ends, which lost 2 bases and 9 bases, there was a span of 14 bases. This CDR3 is built from 13 residues. CDR3 in DNA: TGTGCCAGCAGTGAAAGGTGGGGGCTGGCGCAGTACTTC. Residues: CASSERWGLAQYF.

This chain uses TRBV6-5 with TRBJ1-2, with D possibly being TRBD1 (6 bases). V lost 4 bases and J 4 bases, leaving 13 bases between the germline ends. CDR3 length equals 14 residues. Per germline, CDR1 MNHEY and CDR2 SVGAGI. The CDR3 sequence is CASSLGTGSYGYTF. The CDR3 DNA is TGTGCCAGCAGTTTGGGCACAGGGAGCTATGGCTACACCTTC.

This chain uses TRBV6-5 with TRBJ1-6, with D perhaps matching TRBD1 (5 bases). The CDR3 spans 15 residues. The V and J ends lost 0 bases and 4 bases respectively, with 7 bases between them. The V gene's germline CDR1 is MNHEY and CDR2 SVGAGI. The CDR3 protein is CASSYSGGYNSPLHF. In nucleotides, the CDR3 is TGTGCCAGCAGTTACTCGGGGGGATATAATTCACCCCTCCACTTT.

The chain couples TRBV2 to TRBJ2-2; 8 nucleotides agree with TRBD1. This CDR3 contains 16 residues. The V and J ends lost 4 bases and 5 bases, in that order; junction bases with no gene match: 9. CDR1 SNHLY and CDR2 FYNNEI come from the germline V gene. CDR3 residues: CASSGQGARGTGELFF. The CDR3, as DNA: TGTGCCAGCAGTGGGCAGGGGGCCCGGGGTACCGGGGAGCTGTTTTTT.

The gene calls are TRBV7-8 and TRBJ1-2; 11 nucleotides agree with TRBD1. The CDR3 spans 14 residues. Trimming removed 4 bases from V and 7 bases from J; junction bases left unmatched: 5. The V gene's germline CDR1 is SGHVS and CDR2 FQNEAQ. This CDR3 is CASSSRTGGVGYTF. CDR3 sequence (DNA): TGTGCCAGCAGCTCGAGGACAGGGGGCGTTGGCTACACCTTC. The entire variable domain, with the rest obtained from reference TRBV7-8 and TRBJ1-2, is as follows: GAGVSQSPRYKVAKRGQDVALRCDPISGHVSLFWYQQALGQGPEFLTYFQNEAQLDKSGLPSDRFFAERPEGSVSTLKIQRTQQEDSAVYLCASSSRTGGVGYTFGSGTRLTVV.

The chain recombines TRBV19 with TRBJ1-1; the D gene is possibly TRBD1 (6 bases). The CDR3 totals 13 residues. Germline V CDR1 and CDR2: LNHDA, SQIVND (reference sequence). The V and J ends lost 3 bases and 10 bases respectively, with 15 bases between them. For the CDR3, the DNA is TGTGCCAGTAGTATTGGAGGGGGGGCCGGAGCTTTCTTT. It yields the protein CASSIGGGAGAFF.

The chain employs TRBV28 and TRBJ1-2, with unresolved D. Looked up from germline, CDR1 is MDHEN and CDR2 is SYDVKM. Trimming took off 6 bases at V and 4 bases at J, with 3 bases between the two ends. The CDR3 is 10 residues long. CDR3: CASRLYGYTF. CDR3 nucleotide sequence: TGTGCCAGCAGACTCTATGGCTACACCTTC.

The chain carries TRBV27 and TRBJ2-7; D is ambiguous. CDR3 length: 12 residues. The V end lost 4 bases, the J end lost 3 bases, and 7 bases lay between the germline ends. Germline CDR1 reads MNHEY; CDR2 reads SMNVEV (reference sequence). The CDR3, as DNA: TGTGCCAGCAGTTCAGGTTTCTACGAGCAGTACTTC. Its translation: CASSSGFYEQYF.

The rearrangement links TRBV11-3 to TRBJ1-1, with 8 bases aligning to TRBD1. There are 15 residues in the CDR3. Germline V lookup: CDR1 SGHNT, CDR2 YENEEA. Losses at the gene ends were 3 bases for V and 9 bases for J; bases not matched to a gene: 12. CDR3 region: CASSLAPGQGHQAFF. The CDR3 bases are TGTGCCAGCAGCTTGGCTCCCGGACAGGGTCATCAAGCTTTCTTT. Drawing the rest from reference TRBV11-3 and TRBJ1-1, the complete variable domain is EAGVVQSPRYKIIEKKQPVAFWCNPISGHNTLYWYLQNLGQGPELLIRYENEEAVDDSQLPKDRFSAERLKGVDSTLKIQPAELGDSAVYLCASSLAPGQGHQAFFGQGTRLTVV.

V and J are TRBV6-5 and TRBJ2-7, with D perhaps TRBD1 (6 bases). This CDR3 has 11 amino acids. Per the germline V gene, CDR1 is MNHEY and CDR2 is SVGAGI. Trimming stripped 7 bases from V and 6 bases from J, with 10 bases between. The CDR3 sequence is CASNQGFEQYF. The CDR3 DNA follows: TGTGCCAGCAATCAGGGGTTCGAGCAGTACTTC.

The chain employs TRBV28 and TRBJ1-6, with 9 bases matching TRBD1. Germline V CDR1 and CDR2: MDHEN, SYDVKM. The CDR3 covers 17 residues. After removal of 2 bases from V and 9 bases from J, the junction contained 11 bases not matched to a gene. The CDR3 reads CASSLHPGQGLRSPLHF. CDR3 coding DNA: TGTGCCAGCAGTTTACACCCCGGACAGGGGCTTCGTTCACCCCTCCACTTT.